These 14 T cell receptor beta chains came from one sample sequenced in a study of OX40 agonist ivuxolimab in advanced cancers. Profiled with immunoSEQ multiplex PCR; TCRdb holds only in-frame clones, not every one. The sample has tens of thousands of clones, around 88% seen once. The material sequenced was CD4+ or CD8+ T cells sorted from blood, taken in a trial of the OX40 agonist ivuxolimab. These receptors all stem from an adult with an advanced solid tumor such as melanoma, head and neck, liver or kidney cancer.

V is TRBV25-1 and J is TRBJ1-3; possible D gene TRBD1, 5 bases. CDR3 size: 16 residues. Trimming stripped 6 bases from V and 0 bases from J, with 15 bases between. Germline CDR1 reads MGHDK; CDR2 reads SYGVNS. The CDR3 reads CASSPPQVLSGNTIYF. CDR3 DNA sequence: TGTGCCAGCAGCCCCCCACAGGTCCTCTCTGGAAACACCATATATTTT.

The chain couples TRBV7-9 to TRBJ2-5; the D is unclear. The ends were cut back, 5 bases at V and 4 bases at J, with 8 bases in the middle. The germline gives CDR1 SEHNR, CDR2 FQNEAQ (reference sequence). The CDR3 totals 12 residues. The CDR3 region is CASSQSLETQYF. In DNA form, the CDR3 reads TGTGCCAGCAGCCAGTCCCTAGAGACCCAGTACTTC.

The chain links TRBV7-2 to TRBJ1-5, with D possibly matching TRBD1 (6 bases). Looked up from germline, CDR1 is SGHTA and CDR2 is FQGNSA. Between the trimmed V and J ends, which lost 4 bases and 6 bases, there was a span of 16 bases. This CDR3 comprises 15 residues. The CDR3 is CASSWGAQGGQPQHF. CDR3 in DNA: TGTGCCAGCAGCTGGGGGGCACAGGGCGGTCAGCCCCAGCATTTT.

V is TRBV7-9 and J is TRBJ2-4; D call uncertain. V was pared by 5 bases and J by 4 bases, with 12 bases between. CDR1 and CDR2 from the germline V gene are SEHNR and FQNEAQ (reference sequence). The CDR3 loop spans 14 amino acids. The CDR3 sequence is CASSLSHGKNIQYF. Here the CDR3 DNA reads TGTGCCAGCAGCCTTTCCCATGGGAAAAACATTCAGTACTTC. The full variable domain, rest sourced from reference TRBV7-9 and TRBJ2-4, is DTGVSQNPRHKITKRGQNVTFRCDPISEHNRLYWYRQTLGQGPEFLTYFQNEAQLEKSRLLSDRFSAERPKGSFSTLEIQRTEQGDSAMYLCASSLSHGKNIQYFGAGTRLSVL.

This clone was detected only once. The chain employs TRBV28 and TRBJ2-7; 9 positions match TRBD2. CDR1 is MDHEN, CDR2 SYDVKM, per germline. V dropped 6 bases and J dropped 3; count of bases not matched to a gene: 6. This CDR3 region has 14 residues. The CDR3 DNA follows: TGTGCCAGCAGAAATAGCGGGGGAAGCTACGAGCAGTACTTC. Translation: CASRNSGGSYEQYF.

This clone was seen a few times. The rearrangement joins TRBV13 to TRBJ1-2; 8 bases align to TRBD1. Germline V gene lookup returns CDR1 PRHDT and CDR2 FYEKMQ (reference sequence). The J segment lost 6 bases and the V segment lost 3 bases, leaving 0 bases of the junction unmatched. This CDR3 comprises 12 residues. In DNA form, the CDR3 reads TGTGCCAGCAGCTTGACAGGGGATGGCTACACCTTC. Translation gives CASSLTGDGYTF.

V usage is TRBV18 and J usage is TRBJ1-3; D gene uncertain. Germline loops: CDR1 KGHSH, CDR2 LQKENI. V was trimmed by 3 bases and J by 0 bases, leaving 12 bases between them. CDR3 length: 16 residues. CDR3: CASSPRQLDSGNTIYF. For the CDR3, the DNA is TGTGCCAGCTCACCCCGGCAGCTCGACTCTGGAAACACCATATATTTT.

This chain links TRBV11-2 with TRBJ2-4, with 10 bases aligning to TRBD1. V trimming: 3 bases; J trimming: 0 bases; junction bases outside the gene matches: 5. In germline, CDR1 is SGHAT, CDR2 FQNNGV. The CDR3 spans 17 residues. CDR3 coding DNA: TGTGCCAGCAGCTTGGCTGGGACAGGGGTAGCCAAAAACATTCAGTACTTC. It specifies CASSLAGTGVAKNIQYF.

This clone turned up a few times. The rearrangement links TRBV2 to TRBJ1-2, with D maybe TRBD1 (6 bases). Per germline, CDR1 SNHLY and CDR2 FYNNEI. The CDR3 covers 13 residues. Trimming removed 7 bases from V and 7 bases from J, with 16 bases in between. This chain's CDR3 is CASNTGTLGGYTF. The CDR3, as DNA: TGTGCCAGCAATACAGGGACTTTAGGTGGCTACACCTTC.

This clone was observed a single time. The rearrangement links TRBV11-2 to TRBJ1-1; no clear D gene. Germline lookup yields CDR1 SGHAT and CDR2 FQNNGV. The CDR3 runs to 14 residues. V lost 1 base, J lost 1 base, and 7 bases lay in between. DNA of the CDR3: TGTGCCAGCAGCTTAGTAGGCCAGAACACTGAAGCTTTCTTT. This codes for CASSLVGQNTEAFF.

This rearrangement joins TRBV7-2 to TRBJ2-5; D possibly corresponds to TRBD2 (6 bases). CDR3 size: 16 residues. V was pared by 1 base and J by 4 bases, with 16 bases between. Germline loops: CDR1 SGHTA, CDR2 FQGNSA. CDR3 nucleotides: TGTGCCAGCAGCTTAGAAGTGACGGGACTCCCAGAGACCCAGTACTTC. It translates to CASSLEVTGLPETQYF.

This chain connects TRBV7-2 to TRBJ2-5; TRBD1 matches 7 bases. The V and J ends lost 6 bases and 3 bases, in that order; junction bases with no gene match: 4. CDR1 SGHTA and CDR2 FQGNSA come from the germline V gene. The CDR3 has 13 residues. The CDR3 DNA sequence: TGTGCCAGCAGAAGAACAGGGGAAGAGACCCAGTACTTC. The encoded protein is CASRRTGEETQYF.

This CDR3 reads CSVEEVPMNTEAFF. In DNA form, the CDR3 reads TGCAGCGTTGAAGAGGTTCCGATGAACACTGAAGCTTTCTTT. The chain carries TRBV29-1 and TRBJ1-1; D remains ambiguous. From germline, CDR1 is SQVTM and CDR2 ANQGSEA. The CDR3 extends over 14 amino acids. V was trimmed by 0 bases and J by 0 bases, leaving 8 bases between them.

This chain uses TRBV30 with TRBJ2-7; TRBD1 matches 9 bases. The germline V gene encodes CDR1 GTSNPN and CDR2 SVGIG (reference sequence). V shed 1 base and J 4 bases; nucleotides not matched to a gene: 5. CDR3 length: 14 residues. This CDR3 is CAWSAGTGFYEQYF. CDR3 bases: TGTGCCTGGAGTGCCGGGACAGGGTTTTACGAGCAGTACTTC.